The clone carrying this T cell receptor (beta chain) was detected many times. The J segment lost 2 bases and the V segment lost 3 bases, leaving 2 bases of the junction unmatched. The CDR3 consists of 14 residues. Germline CDR1 PRHDT, CDR2 FYEKMQ (reference sequence). This sample was included in a study of T cells in Graves' hyperthyroidism and ophthalmopathy. Patients were excluded for uncontrolled infection, other autoimmune disease, pregnancy or lactation. There were TCR beta CDR3 regions amplified from RNA transcripts. In the first-round RT-PCR of the TCR CDR3, the HTBI primer set was used. Via MiXCR, TCRdb re-called the multiplex PCR reads, giving one row per CDR3 protein. This table has about 420,000 distinct CDR3 sequences, approximately 14% appearing once.

The TCR was taken from a woman in her late teens or twenties with Graves' hyperthyroidism. V and J are TRBV13 and TRBJ2-3; TRBD1 agrees at 7 bases. Sample: blood. CDR3 region: CASSLDRYTDTQYF. The CDR3 DNA is TGTGCCAGCAGCTTGGACAGGTACACAGATACGCAGTATTTT. The full variable domain, rest sourced from reference TRBV13 and TRBJ2-3, is AAGVIQSPRHLIKEKRETATLKCYPIPRHDTVYWYQQGPGQDPQFLISFYEKMQSDKGSIPDRFSAQQFSDYHSELNMSSLELGDSALYFCASSLDRYTDTQYFGPGTRLTVL.